The 3 T cell receptor beta chains below come from one sample, sequenced in a study of cytomegalovirus exposure and HLA in healthy donors. The PCR used 60 Vbeta and 13 Jbeta primers. Sequenced by immunoSEQ multiplex PCR; TCRdb stores in-frame clones only, minus some. The data contain about 190,000 clones, approximately 78% of them singletons. Sequenced input: PBMCs. The receptors stem from a woman between 18 and 29 years old in good health and CMV-seronegative.

This clone was found a few times. The chain employs TRBV6-5 and TRBJ2-7, with 7 bases lining up with TRBD2. Germline CDR1 reads MNHEY; CDR2 reads SVGAGI. V was clipped by 11 bases and J by 2 bases; unmatched bases: 9. CDR3 length: 13 amino acids. The CDR3 bases are TGTGCCGTCGCGACTAGCCGAGCCTACGAGCAGTACTTC. It translates to CAVATSRAYEQYF.

The rearrangement joins TRBV5-1 to TRBJ1-1, with 7 bases that match TRBD1. Germline lookup yields CDR1 SGHRS and CDR2 YFSETQ. V shed 0 bases, J shed 8 bases, and the junction held 10 bases outside the gene matches. This CDR3 is 15 amino acids long. The CDR3, as DNA: TGCGCCAGCAGCTTGGGGGGGACAGACTTTGGAGAAGCTTTCTTT. Translation: CASSLGGTDFGEAFF.

In the case of this clone: One end of the junction is discordant with germline, which a read error may explain. The chain recombines TRBV6-1 with TRBJ2-3, with TRBD1 matching over 8 bases. Germline CDR1 reads MNHNS; CDR2 reads SASEGT. The CDR3 runs to 13 residues. The CDR3 spells CASSGTGTDAQYF. In nucleotides, the CDR3 is TGTGCCAGCAGTGGGACAGGGACAGATGCGCAGTATTTT.